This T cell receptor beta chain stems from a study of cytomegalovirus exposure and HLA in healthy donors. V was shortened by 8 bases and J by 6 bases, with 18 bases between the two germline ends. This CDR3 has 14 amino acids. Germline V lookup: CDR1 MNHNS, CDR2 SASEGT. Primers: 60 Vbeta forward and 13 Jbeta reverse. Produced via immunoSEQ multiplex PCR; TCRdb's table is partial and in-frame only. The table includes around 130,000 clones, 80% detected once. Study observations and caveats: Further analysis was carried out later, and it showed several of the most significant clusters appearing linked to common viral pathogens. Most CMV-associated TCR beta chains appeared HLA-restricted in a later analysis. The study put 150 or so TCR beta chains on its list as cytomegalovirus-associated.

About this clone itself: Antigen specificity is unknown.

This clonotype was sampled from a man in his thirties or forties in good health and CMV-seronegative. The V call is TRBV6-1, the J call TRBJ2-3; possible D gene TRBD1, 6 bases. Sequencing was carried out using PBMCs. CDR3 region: CASSRDNFGDTQYF. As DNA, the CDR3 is TGTGCCAGCTCAAGGGACAATTTTGGCGATACGCAGTATTTT.